This TCR beta chain originates from a study of shared clonotypes between healthy human individuals. This clone occurred once. Naive CD8 isolation took CD45RO-negative cells positively selected for CCR7 and excluded terminally differentiated effector memory CD45RA+ cells. The assay used deep level. TCRdb's copy holds only in-frame clones and misses some; the assay was immunoSEQ multiplex PCR. The data contain 2 million to 2.5 million clones, around 96% of them singletons. CDR3 size: 16 residues. V trimming: 10 bases; J trimming: 4 bases; junction bases outside the gene matches: 14. CDR1 and CDR2 (germline): LNHDA, SQIVND (reference sequence).

The chain is built from TRBV19 and TRBJ2-2; 8 positions agree with TRBD2. This clonotype originated in a man younger than 35 in good health. Sequencing input: naive CD8+ T cells sorted from blood. The CDR3 here is CATHQMAGGRTGELFF. In DNA, the CDR3 is TGTGCCACCCACCAGATGGCGGGAGGCCGCACCGGGGAGCTGTTTTTT.